The sequence of this T cell receptor (beta chain) was determined in a study of vaccination and CD4 T cells after COVID-19. CD4+ T cells that had been cultured provided DNA sequenced with the Oncomine TCR Beta short-read assay. TCRdb re-called the PCR reads through MiXCR, storing one row per CDR3 protein. Altogether thousands of distinct CDR3 sequences are present, approximately 77% being singletons, with the ten largest covering roughly 19%. The treatment was: roughly nine-day PBMC culture with coronavirus spike peptide pools or control peptides (ViraFEST assay). ViraFEST used peptide pools to expand antigen-specific T cells, then sequenced TCRs. V was pared by 4 bases and J by 0 bases, with 17 bases of the junction left unmatched. The CDR3 has 21 amino acids. Germline lookup yields CDR1 SGHTA and CDR2 FQGNSA. In regard to this clonotype: Its matching antigen is unknown.

The rearrangement uses TRBV7-2 and TRBJ1-6; 8 positions match TRBD1. Sequencing was performed on CD4+ T cells from blood, cultured in vitro. The clonotype comes from a human donor who had recovered from COVID-19. CDR3 amino acids: CASSSRTGFGGERSYNSPLHF. The CDR3 DNA reads TGTGCCAGCAGCTCACGGACAGGGTTCGGCGGGGAGCGCTCCTATAATTCACCCCTCCACTTT. Looking up the rest from reference TRBV7-2 and TRBJ1-6 gives the full variable domain: GAGVSQSPSNKVTEKGKDVELRCDPISGHTALYWYRQSLGQGLEFLIYFQGNSAPDKSGLPSDRFSAERTGGSVSTLTIQRTQQEDSAVYLCASSSRTGFGGERSYNSPLHFGNGTRLTVT.